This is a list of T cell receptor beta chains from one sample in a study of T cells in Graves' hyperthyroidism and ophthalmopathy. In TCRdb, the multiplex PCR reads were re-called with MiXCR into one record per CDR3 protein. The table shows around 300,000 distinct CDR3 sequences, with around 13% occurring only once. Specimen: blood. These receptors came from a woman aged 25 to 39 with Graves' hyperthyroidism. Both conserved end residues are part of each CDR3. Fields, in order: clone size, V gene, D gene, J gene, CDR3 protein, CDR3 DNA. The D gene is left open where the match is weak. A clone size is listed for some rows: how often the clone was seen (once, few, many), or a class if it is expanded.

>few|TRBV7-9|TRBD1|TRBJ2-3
CASSPTGVADTQYF
TGTGCCAGCAGCCCGACAGGGGTGGCAGATACGCAGTATTTT
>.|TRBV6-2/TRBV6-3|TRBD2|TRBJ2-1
CASTGTSGSDEQFF
TGTGCCAGCACCGGGACTAGCGGGAGCGATGAGCAGTTCTTC
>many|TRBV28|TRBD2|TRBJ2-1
CASRGAGVGNEQFF
TGTGCCAGCAGGGGAGCGGGGGTCGGCAATGAGCAGTTCTTC
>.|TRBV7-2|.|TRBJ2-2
CASSSYLGSGELFF
TGTGCCAGCAGCTCGTACCTAGGTTCCGGGGAGCTGTTTTTT
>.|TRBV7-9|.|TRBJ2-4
CASSPDGTGIQYF
TGTGCCAGCAGCCCGGACGGGACTGGCATTCAGTACTTC
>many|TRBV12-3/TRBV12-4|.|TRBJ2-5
CASSTTSRLKETQYF
TGTGCCAGCAGTACGACATCGCGGCTTAAAGAGACCCAGTACTTC
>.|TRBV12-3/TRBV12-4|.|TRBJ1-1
CASNNRAANTEAFF
TGTGCCAGCAACAACAGGGCAGCGAACACTGAAGCTTTCTTT
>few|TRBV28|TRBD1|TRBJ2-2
CAGGQDTGELFF
TGTGCCGGAGGACAGGACACCGGGGAGCTGTTTTTT
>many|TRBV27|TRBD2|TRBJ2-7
CASSSPTLAGDVEQYF
TGTGCCAGCAGTTCACCTACACTAGCGGGGGATGTGGAGCAGTACTTC
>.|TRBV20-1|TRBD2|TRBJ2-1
CSARGTGLVESNEQFF
TGCAGTGCTAGGGGAACCGGACTAGTCGAGAGCAATGAGCAGTTCTTC
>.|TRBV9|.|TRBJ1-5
CASSRTHSNQPQHF
TGTGCCAGCAGCCGGACACATAGCAATCAGCCCCAGCATTTT
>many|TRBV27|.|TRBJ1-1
CASFTLSGVGNTEAFF
TGTGCCAGCTTCACCTTATCGGGTGTAGGGAACACTGAAGCTTTCTTT
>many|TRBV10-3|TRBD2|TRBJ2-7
CAISERRGVPYEQYF
TGTGCCATCAGTGAAAGACGGGGGGTACCCTACGAGCAGTACTTC
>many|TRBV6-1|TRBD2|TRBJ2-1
CASSVRTSGRGVLSGEQFF
TGTGCCAGCAGTGTAAGGACTAGCGGGAGAGGGGTCTTGTCGGGTGAGCAGTTCTTC
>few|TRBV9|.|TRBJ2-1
CASSVGGTSSYNEQFF
TGTGCCAGCAGCGTAGGAGGCACTAGCTCCTACAATGAGCAGTTCTTC
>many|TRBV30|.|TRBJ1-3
CAWSLSTFTIYF
TGTGCCTGGAGTCTCTCGACATTCACCATATATTTT
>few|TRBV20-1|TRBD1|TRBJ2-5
CSARRPGQEATQYF
TGCAGTGCCAGGCGTCCGGGACAGGAGGCGACCCAGTACTTC
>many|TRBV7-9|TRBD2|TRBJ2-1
CASSTAGGTNEQFF
TGTGCCAGCAGCACAGCGGGAGGGACGAATGAGCAGTTCTTC
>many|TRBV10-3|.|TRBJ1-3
CAIGSGRISGNTIYF
TGTGCCATCGGGTCGGGACGGATCTCTGGAAACACCATATATTTT
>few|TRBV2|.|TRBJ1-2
CATGRPYDGYTF
TGTGCCACGGGACGCCCGTATGATGGCTACACCTTC
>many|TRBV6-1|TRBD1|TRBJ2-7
CASSPGTGVDEQYF
TGTGCCAGCAGTCCCGGGACAGGGGTAGACGAGCAGTACTTC
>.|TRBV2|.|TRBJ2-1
CASSAQVYNEQFF
TGTGCCAGCAGTGCACAGGTCTACAATGAGCAGTTCTTC
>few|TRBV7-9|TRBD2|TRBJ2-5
CASSHERGRETQYF
TGTGCCAGCAGCCATGAGCGGGGGAGGGAGACCCAGTACTTC
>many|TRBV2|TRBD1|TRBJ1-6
CASRATGGESPLHF
TGTGCCAGCAGAGCCACAGGGGGCGAGTCACCCCTCCACTTT
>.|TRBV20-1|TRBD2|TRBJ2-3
CSARDFLHGLADGTDTQYF
TGCAGTGCTAGAGATTTTCTACACGGACTAGCGGACGGCACAGATACGCAGTATTTT
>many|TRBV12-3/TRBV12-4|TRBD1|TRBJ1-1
CASSSGQIYTEAFF
TGTGCCAGCAGTTCGGGACAGATTTACACTGAAGCTTTCTTT
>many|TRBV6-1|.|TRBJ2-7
CASRKGGSVSEQYF
TGTGCCAGCAGGAAAGGGGGATCCGTCTCCGAGCAGTACTTC
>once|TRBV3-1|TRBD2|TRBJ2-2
CASSQRLAGGLEVF
TGTGCCAGCAGCCAAAGACTAGCGGGGGGTTTGGAGGTTTTT
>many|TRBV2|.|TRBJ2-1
CASSEPGSSYNEQFF
TGTGCCAGCAGTGAGCCCGGGAGCTCCTACAATGAGCAGTTCTTC